A selection of T cell receptor beta chains follows, all from one sample in a study of blood T cells in healthy people across ages. TCRdb itself ran the 5' RACE reads through MiXCR, one entry per CDR3 protein. Here the sample spans some 700,000 distinct CDR3 sequences, approximately 22% being singletons. The sequenced sample consisted of blood. All receptors come from a man aged 65 to 85 in good health. Both conserved end residues are part of each CDR3. Fields, in order: J gene, clone size, D gene, CDR3 length, V gene, CDR3 DNA, CDR3 protein. The D gene is left open where the match is weak. Clone sizes are given selectively: once, few, many, or a class where the clone is expanded.

J: TRBJ1-5; size: few; D: NA; length: 12; V: TRBV7-9; DNA: TGTGCCAGCAGCTGGGCGGACCAGCCCCAGCATTTT; CDR3: CASSWADQPQHF
J: TRBJ1-5; size: NA; D: NA; length: 14; V: TRBV12-3/TRBV12-4; DNA: TGTGCCAGCAGTTTTCGGCACCGCAATCAGCCCCAGCATTTT; CDR3: CASSFRHRNQPQHF
J: TRBJ2-2; size: few; D: NA; length: 15; V: TRBV5-5; DNA: TGTGCCAGCAGCCCAGTATGGGGGGCCACCGGGGAGCTGTTTTTT; CDR3: CASSPVWGATGELFF
J: TRBJ1-1; size: NA; D: NA; length: 14; V: TRBV27; DNA: TGTGCCAGCAGTCCTGGGACCGGCCCCACTGAAGCTTTCTTT; CDR3: CASSPGTGPTEAFF
J: TRBJ2-1; size: NA; D: NA; length: 15; V: TRBV30; DNA: TGTGCCTTCCAGGGTCTGTCCCGCTCCTACAATGAGCAGTTCTTC; CDR3: CAFQGLSRSYNEQFF
J: TRBJ2-2; size: few; D: TRBD1; length: 13; V: TRBV12-3/TRBV12-4; DNA: TGTGCCAGCAGTTTAGGGGGGACAGCGGAGCTGTTTTTT; CDR3: CASSLGGTAELFF
J: TRBJ2-7; size: NA; D: TRBD1; length: 16; V: TRBV5-1; DNA: TGCGCCAGCAGTTTGACCGGGACAGGGGTGTCCTACGAGCAGTACTTC; CDR3: CASSLTGTGVSYEQYF
J: TRBJ2-3; size: few; D: TRBD1; length: 16; V: TRBV5-1; DNA: TGCGCCAGCAGCTCGGGACAGGGCACTAGCACAGATACGCAGTATTTT; CDR3: CASSSGQGTSTDTQYF
J: TRBJ2-5; size: few; D: TRBD2; length: 14; V: TRBV2; DNA: TGTGCCAGCAGTGTACTAGCGGCCCAAGAGACCCAGTACTTC; CDR3: CASSVLAAQETQYF
J: TRBJ1-1; size: NA; D: NA; length: 14; V: TRBV12-3/TRBV12-4; DNA: TGTGCCAGCAGCACCCTAGAGGGGAGAACTGAAGCTTTCTTT; CDR3: CASSTLEGRTEAFF
J: TRBJ1-2; size: many; D: NA; length: 12; V: TRBV5-1; DNA: TGCGCCAGCAGCGAGGACGACTATGGCTACACCTTC; CDR3: CASSEDDYGYTF
J: TRBJ1-5; size: NA; D: NA; length: 16; V: TRBV28; DNA: TGTGCCAGTAACGCAGACAGACCTTATAGCAATCAGCCCCAGCATTTT; CDR3: CASNADRPYSNQPQHF
J: TRBJ1-2; size: many; D: NA; length: 14; V: TRBV29-1; DNA: TGCAGCGTTACGGATATGAGACAGGTCCGTGGCTACACCTTC; CDR3: CSVTDMRQVRGYTF
J: TRBJ1-2; size: few; D: TRBD1; length: 16; V: TRBV10-3; DNA: TGTGCCATCAGTGGGGGACAGGACCGGTCGTATGATGGCTACACCTTC; CDR3: CAISGGQDRSYDGYTF
J: TRBJ2-7; size: NA; D: TRBD1; length: 12; V: TRBV29-1; DNA: TGCAGCGTCCGGACAGGGGGAACCGAGCAGTACTTC; CDR3: CSVRTGGTEQYF
J: TRBJ2-7; size: few; D: TRBD2; length: 16; V: TRBV12-3/TRBV12-4; DNA: TGTGCCAGCAGACTCATGGCGGGGGACGGAGCTTACGAGCAGTACTTC; CDR3: CASRLMAGDGAYEQYF
J: TRBJ2-2; size: few; D: TRBD1; length: 16; V: TRBV24-1; DNA: TGTGCCGCCAGTGCCAGGGGGCTTGGGAACACCGGGGAGCTGTTTTTT; CDR3: CAASARGLGNTGELFF
J: TRBJ2-3; size: NA; D: TRBD2; length: 15; V: TRBV7-2; DNA: TGTGCCAGCAGCTCTAGCGGGAGTGGGCCAGATACGCAGTATTTT; CDR3: CASSSSGSGPDTQYF
J: TRBJ1-1; size: few; D: NA; length: 16; V: TRBV6-5; DNA: TGTGCCAGCAGTTACTCCGGGGGTCATGGGGGGACTGAAGCTTTCTTT; CDR3: CASSYSGGHGGTEAFF
J: TRBJ2-7; size: few; D: TRBD1; length: 15; V: TRBV7-2; DNA: TGTGCCAGCAGCAGAACCGGGACAGGGCAATACGAGCAGTACTTC; CDR3: CASSRTGTGQYEQYF
J: TRBJ2-5; size: NA; D: NA; length: 13; V: TRBV2; DNA: TGTGCCAGCAGGTTGCTAGCTCGGGAGACCCAGTACTTC; CDR3: CASRLLARETQYF
J: TRBJ2-3; size: NA; D: NA; length: 13; V: TRBV3-1; DNA: TGTGCCAGCAGCCAAAGGGGGGCGGACCTACAGTATTTT; CDR3: CASSQRGADLQYF
J: TRBJ2-3; size: NA; D: TRBD2; length: 14; V: TRBV20-1; DNA: TGCAGTGCTAGACCGGGACTAAGCACAGATACGCAGTATTTT; CDR3: CSARPGLSTDTQYF
J: TRBJ2-4; size: few; D: NA; length: 15; V: TRBV19; DNA: TGTGCCAGTAGTTTCGACAGACTAGCCAAAAACATTCAGTACTTC; CDR3: CASSFDRLAKNIQYF
J: TRBJ1-2; size: NA; D: NA; length: 14; V: TRBV12-3/TRBV12-4; DNA: TGTGCCAGCAGCCAACACACAGGTGGTTATGGCTACACCTTC; CDR3: CASSQHTGGYGYTF
J: TRBJ2-7; size: NA; D: NA; length: 15; V: TRBV6-5; DNA: TGTGCCAGCACTCGGAGGGGACAGAGCTCCTACGAGCAGTACTTC; CDR3: CASTRRGQSSYEQYF
J: TRBJ2-5; size: NA; D: TRBD1; length: 15; V: TRBV18; DNA: TGTGCCAGCTCACCAGGACAGGGGGCCGGAGAGACCCAGTACTTC; CDR3: CASSPGQGAGETQYF
J: TRBJ2-7; size: NA; D: TRBD2; length: 16; V: TRBV4-1; DNA: TGCGCCAGCAGCCGGATCCCAGCGGGAGGAACCTACGAGCAGTACTTC; CDR3: CASSRIPAGGTYEQYF
J: TRBJ2-1; size: many; D: NA; length: 12; V: TRBV7-9; DNA: TGTGCCAGCAGCACACAGGGAAATGAGCAGTTCTTC; CDR3: CASSTQGNEQFF
J: TRBJ2-3; size: few; D: NA; length: 15; V: TRBV5-1; DNA: TGCGCCAGCTCCGGTGGGACAACGCGCACAGATACGCAGTATTTT; CDR3: CASSGGTTRTDTQYF
J: TRBJ2-3; size: NA; D: TRBD2; length: 17; V: TRBV12-3/TRBV12-4; DNA: TGTGCCAGCAGGGGACTAGCGGGGGGGCGAGGCGCAGATACGCAGTATTTT; CDR3: CASRGLAGGRGADTQYF
J: TRBJ2-1; size: NA; D: TRBD1; length: 16; V: TRBV7-9; DNA: TGTGTCAGCAGCCTAAAAAGACAGGGGGTTCTGGCGGAGCAGTTCTTC; CDR3: CVSSLKRQGVLAEQFF
J: TRBJ1-2; size: NA; D: TRBD1; length: 15; V: TRBV29-1; DNA: TGCAGCGTTGGATGGAGGGGACAGGGGGGCTATGGCTACACCTTC; CDR3: CSVGWRGQGGYGYTF
J: TRBJ1-1; size: few; D: NA; length: 12; V: TRBV6-1; DNA: TGTGCCAGCAGTGAAGTTTCTACCGGAGCTTTCTTT; CDR3: CASSEVSTGAFF
J: TRBJ2-7; size: few; D: NA; length: 14; V: TRBV12-3/TRBV12-4; DNA: TGTGCCAGCAGTTTCTCCGGGAACTTCTACGAGCAGTACTTC; CDR3: CASSFSGNFYEQYF
J: TRBJ1-2; size: few; D: TRBD1; length: 13; V: TRBV29-1; DNA: TGCAGCGTTGCCTCCGGGACAGGGGACGGCTACACCTTC; CDR3: CSVASGTGDGYTF
J: TRBJ2-5; size: NA; D: NA; length: 13; V: TRBV5-1; DNA: TGCGCCAGCAGCATCAACCACCGGGAGACCCAGTACTTC; CDR3: CASSINHRETQYF
J: TRBJ1-4; size: NA; D: NA; length: 15; V: TRBV6-5; DNA: TGTGCCAGCAGTTACTCGCCCGGGGAGCCGGAAAAACTGTTTTTT; CDR3: CASSYSPGEPEKLFF
J: TRBJ1-4; size: NA; D: TRBD1; length: 15; V: TRBV12-3/TRBV12-4; DNA: TGTGCCAGCAGACCCGGACAGGGTTATGCTGAAAAACTGTTTTTT; CDR3: CASRPGQGYAEKLFF